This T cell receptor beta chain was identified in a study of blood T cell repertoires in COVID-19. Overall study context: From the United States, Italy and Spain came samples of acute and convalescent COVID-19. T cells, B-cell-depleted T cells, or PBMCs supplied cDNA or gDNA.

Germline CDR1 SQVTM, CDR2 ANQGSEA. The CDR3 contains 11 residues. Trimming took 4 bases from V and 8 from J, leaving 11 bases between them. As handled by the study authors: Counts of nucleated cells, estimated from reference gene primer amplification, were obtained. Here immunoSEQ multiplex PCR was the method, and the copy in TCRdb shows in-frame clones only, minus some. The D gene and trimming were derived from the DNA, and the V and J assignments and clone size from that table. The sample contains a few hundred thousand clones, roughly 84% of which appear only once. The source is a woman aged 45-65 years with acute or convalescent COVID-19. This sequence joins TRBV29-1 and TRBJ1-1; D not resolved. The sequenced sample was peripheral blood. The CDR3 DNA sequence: TGCAGCGTTGGGGCCGGCAGGGAAGCTTTCTTT. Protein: CSVGAGREAFF.